This T cell receptor (beta chain) was profiled in a study of Graves' ophthalmopathy and Graves' hyperthyroidism. Background on the study: Investigators collected peripheral blood at initial diagnosis, before any treatment was given.

Amplification of the TCR beta CDR3 regions used RNA transcripts (as template). HTBI-primed RT-PCR formed the first round, and a multiplex PCR formed the second. MiXCR, run by TCRdb on the multiplex PCR reads, gives a single entry per CDR3 protein. The sample records just over 400,000 distinct CDR3 sequences, 21% being singletons. Per the germline V gene, CDR1 is ENHRY and CDR2 is SYGVKD. This CDR3 spans 13 amino acids. Trimming removed 8 bases from V and 8 bases from J; junction bases left unmatched: 11. Ineligible for inclusion were patients with other autoimmune diseases, uncontrolled infections, pregnancy or lactation. This clonotype was seen ten or more times. Antigen: not known. Overall study results and limits: The model flagged ophthalmopathy progression at roughly 64% sensitivity and under 75% specificity.

The chain joins TRBV10-3 to TRBJ1-2; 7 positions agree with TRBD1. Sequencing used peripheral blood. The TCR comes from a woman aged 18 to 35 with stable Graves' hyperthyroidism. The CDR3 DNA is TGTGCCATCGGGACAGACCACCTATACGGCTACACCTTC. Translating gives CAIGTDHLYGYTF.